The clone carrying this T cell receptor (beta chain) was detected only a few times. Its cognate antigen is unknown. The PCR employed 60 Vbeta primers together with 13 Jbeta primers. Using immunoSEQ multiplex PCR, the repertoire was profiled, and TCRdb retains in-frame clones only, with some absent. The repertoire has tens of thousands of clones, roughly 70% of them found once; the top ten carry under 2.5%. This entry belongs to a study of cytomegalovirus exposure and HLA in healthy donors. Study observations and caveats: Across all donors, roughly uniform sequencing depth was an assumption of the presence/absence analyses. Links to common viral pathogens appeared, in a later analysis, for several of the most significant clusters.

Looked up from germline, CDR1 is LNHDA and CDR2 is SQIVND (reference sequence). V was trimmed by 4 bases and J by 14 bases, leaving 11 bases between them. The CDR3 is made up of 11 amino acids. The chain has TRBV19 and TRBJ2-2; no firm D call. The TCR was taken from a man in his thirties or forties in good health and CMV-seronegative. What was sequenced was PBMCs. CDR3 in DNA: TGTGCCAGTAGTACCGACGGCGGCCTGTTTTTT. Translated, it gives CASSTDGGLFF.